What follows are 23 T cell receptor beta chains derived from one specimen sequenced in a study of blood T cell repertoires in COVID-19. Clones were read by immunoSEQ multiplex PCR, and TCRdb kept only the in-frame ones, dropping some. The table has 160,000 or so clones, roughly 85% seen once. The sequenced material came from PBMCs or T cells enriched from blood (not recorded which). The receptors originated from a man in his sixties who had recovered from COVID-19.

This clone was observed once. The V and J genes are TRBV19 and TRBJ2-5; no definite D call. From germline, CDR1 is LNHDA and CDR2 SQIVND (reference sequence). The CDR3 is made up of 14 amino acids. Trimming removed 1 base at V and 5 bases at J, with 11 bases between. In nucleotides, the CDR3 is TGTGCCAGTAGTATAGGTTTCAGGCCGGAGACCCAGTACTTC. It is translated as CASSIGFRPETQYF.

This chain links TRBV7-2 with TRBJ2-1; D gene unclear. CDR1 and CDR2 from the germline V gene are SGHTA and FQGNSA. This CDR3 region has 14 residues. V was clipped by 8 bases and J by 1 base, with 12 bases between them. The CDR3 coding sequence is TGTGCCAGCCGACCCTCCGGGTCCTACAATGAGCAGTTCTTC. It specifies CASRPSGSYNEQFF. Based on the CDR3 plus reference TRBV7-2 and TRBJ2-1, the full variable domain is GAGVSQSPSNKVTEKGKDVELRCDPISGHTALYWYRQSLGQGLEFLIYFQGNSAPDKSGLPSDRFSAERTGGSVSTLTIQRTQQEDSAVYLCASRPSGSYNEQFFGPGTRLTVL.

This chain joins TRBV24-1 and TRBJ1-5, with D tentatively TRBD1 (6 bases). CDR1 and CDR2 (germline): KGHDR, SFDVKD. The CDR3 consists of 13 residues. V was cut by 3 bases and J by 6 bases, with 8 bases left in between. The CDR3 region has the DNA TGTGCCACCAGTGATACAGGGAGTCAGCCCCAGCATTTT. Residues: CATSDTGSQPQHF.

This clone has more than one count but fewer than ten. This rearrangement joins TRBV9 to TRBJ2-6, with a possible D match to TRBD2 (6 bases). The CDR3 extends over 17 amino acids. The V end was cut by 0 bases, the J end by 1 base, with 11 bases between. Germline V gene sequence: CDR1 SGDLS, CDR2 YYNGEE. As DNA, the CDR3 is TGTGCCAGCAGCGTAGGAATTCGGGGGTCTGGGGCCAACGTCCTGACTTTC. Translating it yields CASSVGIRGSGANVLTF.

CDR3 sequence: CASSLEHRESPSFF. CDR3 DNA: TGCGCCAGCAGCTTGGAGCACAGGGAGTCCCCCTCTTTCTTT. J is TRBJ1-1 and V is TRBV5-1; the D gene is possibly TRBD1 (6 bases). This CDR3 is 14 amino acids long. The V end lost 0 bases, the J end lost 12 bases, and 18 bases lay between the germline ends. Germline V gene lookup returns CDR1 SGHRS and CDR2 YFSETQ.

The chain combines TRBV7-9 with TRBJ2-7; a weak D match, TRBD2 (6 bases). The length of the CDR3 is 15 residues. Per germline, CDR1 SEHNR and CDR2 FQNEAQ (reference sequence). Deletions cut 4 bases from V and 5 bases from J, with 18 bases between. CDR3 protein: CASSYSLGGVDEQYF. Written as DNA, the CDR3 is TGTGCCAGCAGCTATTCTTTGGGGGGAGTAGACGAGCAGTACTTC.

The chain employs TRBV19 and TRBJ2-3; weak D call: TRBD1 (6 bases). Germline CDR1 reads LNHDA; CDR2 reads SQIVND (reference sequence). There are 15 residues in the CDR3. Trimming cost V 3 bases and J 1 base, with 11 bases left between them. As DNA, the CDR3 is TGTGCCAGTAGTATCGGACAGCCGGGCACAGATACGCAGTATTTT. Translation gives CASSIGQPGTDTQYF.

The chain uses TRBV7-2 and TRBJ2-3, with TRBD1 matching 9 bases. Trimming at V came to 5 bases and at J to 3 bases, leaving 6 bases not matched to a gene. The CDR3 is made up of 15 amino acids. From germline, CDR1 is SGHTA and CDR2 FQGNSA. The CDR3 nucleotides read TGTGCCAGCAGCCCCATACAGGGGGCTACAGATACGCAGTATTTT. It yields the protein CASSPIQGATDTQYF.

The chain employs TRBV11-3 and TRBJ1-1, with D unresolved. Trimming stripped 2 bases from V and 5 bases from J, with 9 bases between. The CDR3 is 13 amino acids. Germline CDR1 and CDR2: SGHNT and YENEEA. CDR3 sequence reads: CASSLNSQTEAFF. The CDR3 DNA sequence: TGTGCCAGCAGCTTAAATTCCCAAACTGAAGCTTTCTTT.

The chain has TRBV19 and TRBJ1-1; D is perhaps TRBD1 (5 bases). The germline gives CDR1 LNHDA, CDR2 SQIVND (reference sequence). The CDR3 sequence is 16 residues long. The V end was cut by 0 bases, the J end by 0 bases, with 11 bases between. The CDR3 sequence: CASSIEAGVMNTEAFF. CDR3 coding DNA: TGTGCCAGTAGTATAGAGGCGGGGGTGATGAACACTGAAGCTTTCTTT.

The chain combines TRBV7-9 with TRBJ1-6; D perhaps matches TRBD1 (5 bases). Germline loops: CDR1 SEHNR, CDR2 FQNEAQ (reference sequence). V dropped 4 bases and J dropped 6 bases, with 13 bases sitting between them. The CDR3 loop spans 15 amino acids. CDR3 in DNA: TGTGCCAGCAGCTCCCAGGGTGGCGGTAATTCACCCCTCCACTTT. It yields the protein CASSSQGGGNSPLHF.

The gene calls are TRBV5-1 and TRBJ2-2; no definite D call. The germline CDR1 and CDR2 sequences are SGHRS and YFSETQ. V lost 1 base, J lost 5 bases, and 33 bases lay in between. CDR3 length: 22 amino acids. CDR3 amino acids: CASSLSLLGDIGIHGETGELFF. The CDR3 nucleotides are TGCGCCAGCAGCTTGTCACTCCTCGGCGACATAGGAATTCACGGCGAAACCGGGGAGCTGTTTTTT.

The chain uses TRBV7-9 and TRBJ2-7; 9 bases fit TRBD2. Germline CDR1 reads SEHNR; CDR2 reads FQNEAQ (reference sequence). CDR3 length equals 15 residues. Germline trimming cut 5 bases from V and 1 base from J; bases unmatched to any gene: 6. The CDR3 nucleotides read TGTGCCAGCAGCCGACCCCTAGCGGGGTCCTACGAGCAGTACTTC. It yields the protein CASSRPLAGSYEQYF.

J is TRBJ2-3 and V is TRBV5-1, with D perhaps TRBD2 (5 bases). The CDR3 has 13 residues. Looked up from germline, CDR1 is SGHRS and CDR2 is YFSETQ. With 4 bases removed from V and 6 bases from J, the gap between germline ends came to 12 bases. CDR3 sequence reads: CASSLTDSDTQYF. The CDR3 nucleotides are TGCGCCAGCAGCCTCACGGACTCGGATACGCAGTATTTT.

The rearrangement joins TRBV3-1 (or the pseudogene TRBV3-2) to TRBJ2-5; 9 bases line up with TRBD2. CDR1 and CDR2 (germline): LGHDT, YNNKEL (reference sequence). The CDR3 is 18 amino acids. V gave up 0 bases and J gave up 5 bases; unmatched junction bases: 13. The CDR3 nucleotides are TGTGCCAGCAGCCAAGAGCTAATAGGTAGCGGGAGTGGTGAGACCCAGTACTTC. Its translation: CASSQELIGSGSGETQYF.

The chain carries TRBV12-5 and TRBJ2-5; no clear D gene. The CDR3 length is 14 residues. In germline, CDR1 is LGHNT, CDR2 FRNRAP. Trimming cost V 0 bases and J 5 bases, with 10 bases left between them. The chain's CDR3 is CASGLVPGTETQYF. The CDR3 coding sequence is TGTGCTAGTGGTTTGGTACCGGGTACGGAGACCCAGTACTTC.

The chain is built from TRBV5-1 and TRBJ2-3, with TRBD2 matching over 8 bases. The CDR3 spans 14 residues. Trimming at V came to 2 bases and at J to 2 bases, leaving 1 base not matched to a gene. Germline CDR1 SGHRS, CDR2 YFSETQ. The CDR3 DNA sequence: TGCGCCAGCAGCTTTAGCGGGGACACAGATACGCAGTATTTT. This encodes CASSFSGDTDTQYF.

This clone came up a few times. The CDR3 here is CASSRQGAGYTF. CDR3 coding DNA: TGTGCCAGCAGTCGACAGGGGGCTGGCTACACCTTC. This chain joins TRBV6-5 and TRBJ1-2; 10 nucleotides match TRBD1. J gave up 7 bases and V 5 bases, and 1 base lay outside the gene matches. Per germline, CDR1 MNHEY and CDR2 SVGAGI. The CDR3 covers 12 residues.

The chain combines TRBV6-1 with TRBJ2-6, with D possibly TRBD2 on 6 matching bases. The CDR3 has 20 residues. The V gene's germline CDR1 is MNHNS and CDR2 SASEGT. The ends were cut back, 1 base at V and 2 bases at J, with 21 bases in the middle. CDR3 amino acids: CASSEGREPFLRAGANVLTF. CDR3 sequence (DNA): TGTGCCAGCAGTGAAGGGCGGGAACCCTTTCTCCGGGCTGGGGCCAACGTCCTGACTTTC.

The rearrangement links TRBV18 to TRBJ1-5, with 7 bases aligning to TRBD1. V lost 3 bases, J lost 0 bases, and 5 bases stayed unmatched. CDR1 and CDR2 (germline): KGHSH, LQKENI. The CDR3 runs 16 residues. In DNA, the CDR3 is TGTGCCAGCTCACCCGACAGGGCTTATAGCAATCAGCCCCAGCATTTT. Its translation: CASSPDRAYSNQPQHF. Drawing the rest from reference TRBV18 and TRBJ1-5, the complete variable domain is NAGVMQNPRHLVRRRGQEARLRCSPMKGHSHVYWYRQLPEEGLKFMVYLQKENIIDESGMPKERFSAEFPKEGPSILRIQQVVRGDSAAYFCASSPDRAYSNQPQHFGDGTRLSIL.

The chain's CDR3 is CASSQVAGDGYTF. The CDR3 DNA sequence: TGTGCCAGCAGCCAAGTGGCCGGGGATGGCTACACCTTC. This chain joins TRBV3-1 (or the pseudogene TRBV3-2) and TRBJ1-2; D unclear. CDR1 and CDR2 (germline): LGHDT, YNNKEL (reference sequence). V dropped 1 base and J dropped 6 bases, with 9 bases sitting between them. The CDR3 loop spans 13 amino acids.

This clone is a singleton in its sample. The rearrangement joins TRBV4-1 to TRBJ1-3, with a weak D call TRBD1 (6 bases). CDR1 is MGHRA, CDR2 YSYEKL, per germline. V was trimmed by 0 bases and J by 2 bases, leaving 11 bases between them. The CDR3 extends over 16 amino acids. The CDR3 region has the DNA TGCGCCAGCAGCCAAGATTTGGGGGCGGCTGGAAACACCATATATTTT. This gives the protein CASSQDLGAAGNTIYF.

This clone has just one count. This sequence joins TRBV2 and TRBJ2-3; 8 bases align to TRBD2. Germline trimming cut 3 bases from V and 1 base from J; bases unmatched to any gene: 3. This CDR3 comprises 15 residues. Germline-derived CDR1 and CDR2 are SNHLY and FYNNEI. DNA of the CDR3: TGTGCCAGCAGTGAGGGGCGGGGGGGCACAGATACGCAGTATTTT. This gives the protein CASSEGRGGTDTQYF.